Below, one T cell receptor beta chain is given with its context. Data came from immunoSEQ multiplex PCR; TCRdb stores just in-frame clones and leaves some out. The data show around 12,000 clones, 90% to 95% seen once. V lost 8 bases to trimming and J lost 5 bases; unmatched junction nucleotides: 4. Germline V gene lookup returns CDR1 MNHEY and CDR2 SMNVEV (reference sequence). The CDR3 is 14 residues long. This entry belongs to a study of technical replicates of blood from a handful of donors. This receptor was taken from a human donor in good health. This chain connects TRBV27 to TRBJ2-1; 12 nucleotides agree with TRBD1. Sequenced sample: PBMCs. The CDR3 coding sequence is TGTGCCAGCTCCGGGGACAGGGGGCACAATGAGCAGTTCTTC. Encoded protein: CASSGDRGHNEQFF.